One T cell receptor beta chain is described in this entry. Its antigen is not identified. Germline V gene lookup returns CDR1 SGHKS and CDR2 YYEKEE (reference sequence). This CDR3 contains 15 residues. This entry comes from a study of monozygotic twins with inflammatory bowel disease. General study findings and limits: Especially with disease activity, IBD patients shared fewer clonotypes with others than healthy twins did.

TCRdb reprocessed the 5' RACE reads and reports one entry per CDR3 protein, with no DNA. The sample holds roughly 330,000 distinct CDR3 sequences. The sample taken for sequencing was blood. This TCR derives from a human donor with ulcerative colitis or Crohn's disease, or a healthy co-twin of an affected twin (not recorded which). This chain connects TRBV5-5 to TRBJ2-7. The CDR3 loop is CASSFGVHSIYEQYF.